A single sample is the source of the 8 T cell receptor beta chains below, sequenced in a study of CD8+ T cells in alopecia areata. Extracted RNA was reverse transcribed, and the resulting cDNA served as sequencing template. Only in-frame clones appear in the TCRdb table, and some are missing; sequencing was by immunoSEQ multiplex PCR. The top ten clones hold roughly 0.47% of a sample with some 210,000 clones, around 62% of them seen once. Here the sequenced sample was CD4+ T cells sorted from blood, taken at week 0. These receptors were taken from a human donor with alopecia areata.

The chain employs TRBV10-3 and TRBJ2-1; the match to TRBD2 covers 7 bases. In germline, CDR1 is ENHRY, CDR2 SYGVKD. Germline trimming cut 11 bases from V and 6 bases from J; bases unmatched to any gene: 16. CDR3 size: 15 residues. The CDR3 sequence is CAATRGTVGLNEQFF. The CDR3 DNA sequence: TGTGCCGCCACGCGGGGGACCGTCGGGCTCAATGAGCAGTTCTTC.

This clone was seen a handful of times. This chain links TRBV6-6 with TRBJ2-1; 9 nucleotides align to TRBD2. Trimming cost V 6 bases and J 3 bases; bases outside gene matches: 6. The CDR3 is 15 amino acids. Germline CDR1 and CDR2: MNHNY and SVGAGI (reference sequence). CDR3 residues: CASSYGTSYYNEQFF. DNA for the CDR3: TGTGCCAGCAGCTACGGGACTAGCTACTACAATGAGCAGTTCTTC.

The genes are TRBV4-2 and TRBJ2-5; D remains unclear. Germline lookup yields CDR1 LGHNA and CDR2 YNFKEQ. The ends were cut back, 0 bases at V and 4 bases at J, with 6 bases in the middle. This CDR3 is built from 13 residues. CDR3 sequence (DNA): TGTGCCAGCAGCCAAGATGATGGAGAGACCCAGTACTTC. Translated, it gives CASSQDDGETQYF.

CDR3 sequence reads: CAWNGPNTGELFF. As DNA, the CDR3 is TGTGCCTGGAATGGCCCTAACACCGGGGAGCTGTTTTTT. V gene TRBV30 combines with J gene TRBJ2-2, with D unclear. This CDR3 comprises 13 residues. Germline CDR1 GTSNPN, CDR2 SVGIG (reference sequence). Trimming took off 4 bases at V and 2 bases at J, with 8 bases between the two ends.

The chain carries TRBV7-9 and TRBJ1-4, with 9 nucleotides matching TRBD1. In germline, CDR1 is SEHNR, CDR2 FQNEAQ (reference sequence). The length of the CDR3 is 15 residues. Losses at the gene ends were 5 bases for V and 5 bases for J; bases not matched to a gene: 6. The DNA for the CDR3 is TGTGCCAGCAGCCCCGAGGGACAGGGCAATGAAAAACTGTTTTTT. Its translation: CASSPEGQGNEKLFF.

This clone was seen a handful of times. V is TRBV11-2 and J is TRBJ2-1; 9 bases align to TRBD2. CDR3 length equals 16 residues. The V gene's germline CDR1 is SGHAT and CDR2 FQNNGV. Trimming at V came to 1 base and at J to 4 bases, leaving 5 bases not matched to a gene. This CDR3 reads CASSLVSGRSYNEQFF. DNA of the CDR3: TGTGCCAGCAGCTTAGTAAGCGGGAGGTCATACAATGAGCAGTTCTTC.

The chain has TRBV30 and TRBJ2-7; weak D call: TRBD1 (7 bases). V was clipped by 2 bases and J by 5 bases, with 13 bases between them. This CDR3 region has 13 residues. CDR1 is GTSNPN, CDR2 SVGIG, per germline (reference sequence). The CDR3 DNA sequence: TGTGCCTGGAGTCGGCAGGGGGGAAACGAGCAGTACTTC. Protein sequence: CAWSRQGGNEQYF.

The chain employs TRBV29-1 and TRBJ1-5; tentative D call: TRBD1 (6 bases). Germline CDR1 and CDR2: SQVTM and ANQGSEA. Trimming stripped 5 bases from V and 10 bases from J, with 15 bases between. The CDR3 sequence is 12 residues long. The CDR3 coding sequence is TGCAGCGTTCGGGGGGCGGACGGACCCCAGCATTTT. This translates into CSVRGADGPQHF.